This T cell receptor (beta chain) stems from a study of cytomegalovirus exposure and HLA in healthy donors listed by TCRdb under 2017. Notes on the research overall: According to an earlier analysis of a few hundred of the donors, some 180 million T cells yielded 90 million to 130 million unique TCR beta sequences and more than 250 Gb of sequence data. Roughly 310 gigabases of sequencing data and 70 million to 100 million unique TCR sequences were included in an early release covering several hundred HLA-typed donors. Typing coverage differed by locus: A, B, C, DRB1 and DQB1 were typed in roughly 620-640 donors, DQA1 in about 500, DPA1 in approximately 600, and DPB1 in 472. A few DR-DQ haplotypes were handled as single units for association and clustering because linkage in the cohort was strong. Across 300 to 500 genotyped donors of the cohort, an average of roughly 230,000 unique TCR beta nucleotide sequences per donor were sequenced, and roughly 17% of those sequences were non-productive. An earlier analysis of around 580 of the donors used high-throughput TCR beta sequencing to judge whether each TCR beta V gene segment behaved as functional or pseudogenic. Of the approximately 400 genotyped donors, over 80% were placed in the genetic ancestry cluster associated with self-reported Caucasian donors. In the later analysis, no new phenotypic data were used to find candidate immune exposures; instead, reliance was placed on TCR beta sequences and their occurrence across donors. Donor age, sex, ethnicity and CMV serostatus were collected together with the repertoire data. To predict cytomegalovirus infection status, the study combined high-throughput TCR immunosequencing, statistical association of individual TCRs with disease status, and machine learning. In addition to the first cohort of roughly 670 subjects, a separate validation cohort of about 120 different subjects was used. The study aimed to test whether cataloging public T cell receptors could reveal signatures of past pathogen exposure. Using immunosequencing, the study profiled T cell repertoires from fewer than 700 subjects and related those repertoires to cytomegalovirus serostatus. HLA typing covered class I and class II loci at four-digit resolution. In a later analysis, previously published TCR beta repertoires from some 640 donors were re-analyzed and high-resolution HLA genotyping was added so that TCR occurrence patterns could be studied. All discovery cohort repertoires had been generated using a single sequencing platform. Genome-wide SNP genotypes for about 60% of the roughly 700 donors were used in a later genetic analysis, which treated that subset as a discovery cohort.

V sheds 7 bases and J sheds 0 bases, leaving 16 bases between their ends. There are 15 amino acids in the CDR3, from cysteine to phenylalanine inclusive. CDR3 DNA only is kept here, 45 bases in frame from base 1. Based on the germline V gene, the CDR1 and CDR2 sequences are SQVTM and ANQGSEA. About this clone: The antigen it binds to is not known. Per-base quality was not reported, and no clone a single base away is much larger than it.

The library was obtained by the immunoSEQ multiplex PCR assay. The multiplex PCR relied on a mix of 60 forward primers for TCR Vbeta segments and 13 reverse primers for TCR Jbeta segments. Amplification of the CDR3 region of rearranged TCR beta genes was performed with a multiplex PCR assay on genomic DNA. The Illumina HiSeq System was used to sequence the amplified TCR beta libraries as 87-base-pair reads. As for the authors' bioinformatics: A later analysis tallied around 80 million unique TCR beta chains across the 666 repertoires, and around 10 million of those chains were shared by two or more donors. Raw reads were error-corrected and collapsed into unique sequences by a nearest-neighbor algorithm in which closely related sequences were merged to remove PCR and sequencing errors. CDR3 sequences were aligned to IMGT reference sequences to assign V, D and J gene segments. For a sequence to be retained, a match of at least six nucleotides to both a V gene segment and a J gene segment was required. Rearrangements were called productive when the CDR3 lacked stop codons and stayed in frame with V and J; all others were non-productive. CDR3 was defined by IMGT convention, running from the second conserved V-encoded cysteine to the conserved J-encoded phenylalanine. In an earlier analysis of around 570 of the donors, sequences lacking an unambiguous match to a single V gene segment were excluded. An earlier analysis of several hundred of the donors called V segments functional above 56.7% productive rearrangements and segregating when the between-donor standard deviation exceeded 5%. A statistical classification framework was built for diagnosing cytomegalovirus status from the catalog of TCR beta chain sequences. A later analysis assigned V and J genes by comparing TCR nucleotide sequences with IMGT/GENE-DB human TR gene sequences. The TCRdist pipeline was used in a later analysis to assign CDR3 sequences and most-parsimonious VDJ recombination scenarios. In a later analysis, every TCR beta chain was defined by the combination of its CDR3 amino acid sequence and its V-gene family, and reads without a unique V-gene family were dropped. As a way to deal with suspected cross-contamination and a sequencing artifact, a later analysis dropped 450 to 600 nucleotide sequences that were highly shared and had low generation probability. For each public chain, a later analysis derived a clonal expansion index from normalized ranks of inferred template counts within each repertoire. Generation probabilities in a later analysis came from a VDJ recombination model fitted to out-of-frame rearrangements, and those results were checked against IGoR. In a later analysis, hypergeometric tests were used to score TCR-TCR, TCR-HLA and TCR-CMV co-occurrence, with a repertoire-size bias correction applied to TCR pairs. False discovery rates were estimated in a later analysis by permuting HLA or CMV assignments 20 times. In a later analysis, co-occurring TCRs were grouped with DBSCAN, and TCRdist sequence similarity was added when clustering was performed within HLA-allele-positive subsets. Repertoires with fewer than 30,000 or more than 120,000 public chains, plus five repertoires with anomalous nucleotide sharing, were excluded from co-occurrence clustering. TCRdb stores this immuneACCESS table with in-frame sequences only. Part of the clones is absent; in the studies checked, under half of the shortfall reflects unresolved V genes, and no reason is known for the rest. V and J calls and clone size are given by that table; D and trimming were obtained from the DNA. This sample lists about 120,000 clones; 76% were detected once. The ten largest clones add up to about 16% of the sample.

The cohort comprised around 700 healthy bone marrow donors. Cohort members were all nominally healthy when sampled, although unrecorded immune exposures were likely present. The donor was CMV seropositive and was included in the group of some 290 seropositive cohort members. A peripheral blood sample was provided by each donor, and peripheral blood mononuclear cells were used for TCR beta sequencing. The Qiagen DNeasy Blood Extraction Kit was used to extract genomic DNA from the blood cell samples. Findings and caveats that apply to the study as a whole: A few of the identified cytomegalovirus-associated TCR beta chains were confirmed in vitro to be specific for cytomegalovirus antigens. A cluster of highly shared sequence variants was judged likely to represent a technical artifact of the sequencing pipeline. Linkage disequilibrium might explain the correlated functional status among segregating V segments, but an unknown experimental factor could not be excluded. Because HLA typing was unavailable for some donors at each locus, only the typed subset was used in association tests. Roughly uniform sequencing depth across donors was assumed in presence/absence analyses, although this assumption may not hold. A later genetic analysis reported fewer N-insertions in productive TCRs among donors in an Asian-associated ancestry cluster than the roughly 620-donor mean. A total of fewer than 200 TCR beta chains were listed by the study as associated with cytomegalovirus. According to the authors, the approach could potentially be generalized to other disease states and immunological phenotypes. Across donors, most TCR sequences were observed very rarely, whereas some public TCRs were present in many individuals. The classifier was reported to diagnose cytomegalovirus status with high specificity and sensitivity in both the original and validation cohorts. Approximately 18 rarely observed V segments, including chromosome 9 orphons, were excluded from the earlier analysis of some 590 of the donors because counts were too low. Only TCR beta chains were sequenced in this cohort, and the absence of alpha or paired-chain data limited detectable features. In a later analysis, several top co-occurrence clusters were reported to appear linked to parvovirus B19, influenza, CMV and Epstein-Barr virus. A later analysis associated 16,951 TCR beta sequences with specific HLA alleles at a false discovery rate of 0.05. A later genetic analysis associated a missense DCLRE1C variant with V-gene and J-gene trimming of TCR beta chains, and an independent cohort replicated the association. A later analysis found that most CMV-associated TCR beta chains appeared HLA-restricted, with HLA associations seemingly driven largely by CMV exposure. A further reported finding was that TCR beta sequences accurately predicted the HLA-A and HLA-B alleles for most subjects in the first cohort. When HLA alleles, especially DR and DQ, strongly co-occurred, TCR associations were difficult to assign to individual alleles. In a later analysis, the rate of TCR association differed among HLA loci, with DRB1 alleles having the most associated TCRs and HLA-C alleles having the fewest. The only immune exposure information available for the cohort was CMV serostatus. Compared with equally common non-associated chains, HLA-associated TCR beta chains in a later analysis were more clonally expanded and had lower generation probabilities. Some IMGT-functional V segments, including TRBV6-2 and TRBV6-3, could not be distinguished by the 87-base-pair reads and were therefore excluded. In an earlier analysis of around 600 of the donors, most TCR beta V segments were observed in productive rearrangements about 87% or about 30% of the time, broadly matching IMGT annotations.

The TCR sequence derives from a man aged 45-65 years in good health and CMV-seropositive. The chain uses TRBV29-1 and TRBJ2-1; possibly the D gene is TRBD2, per 5 matching bases. The source material was PBMCs. The bases are TGCAGCGCTCAAAGAGGGAGTGGCTCCTACAATGAGCAGTTCTTC. Its protein reads: CSAQRGSGSYNEQFF.